This is a list of T cell receptor beta chains from one sample in a study of CD8+ T cells in alopecia areata. Assay: immunoSEQ multiplex PCR; the TCRdb copy retains only in-frame clones and omits some. The profile shows roughly 120,000 clones, roughly 55% of them singletons. Sequencing used CD8+ T cells sorted from blood, obtained at week 24, from a patient treated with tofacitinib. The source is a human donor with alopecia areata. Both conserved end residues are part of each CDR3. A D gene is named only where the DNA matches it firmly. Expanded clones get a size class; other rows say once, few or many, or leave the size out.

v_gene	j_gene	abundance	d_gene	CDR3nt	CDR3aa
TRBV9	TRBJ1-6	.	.	TGTGCCAGCAGCTCCGACGGGGGACCCCTCCACTTT	CASSSDGGPLHF
TRBV4-3	TRBJ2-3	.	TRBD2	TGCGCCAGCAGCCAAGATCGAGCGGGGGAGGCAGATACGCAGTATTTT	CASSQDRAGEADTQYF
TRBV5-6	TRBJ1-4	.	TRBD1	TGTGCCAGCAGCGAGGGGACAGGGGAAAAACTGTTTTTT	CASSEGTGEKLFF
TRBV15	TRBJ1-2	.	.	TGTGCCACCAGCAGAGACACTTATGGCTACACCTTC	CATSRDTYGYTF
TRBV27	TRBJ2-7	.	.	TGTGCCAGCAGTTCCTGGACAGAAGGCGCCTACGAGCAGTACTTC	CASSSWTEGAYEQYF
TRBV29-1	TRBJ2-7	few	.	TGCAGCGTTGTAGGAGGGGTCTACTACGAGCAGTACTTC	CSVVGGVYYEQYF
TRBV27	TRBJ1-2	.	.	TGTGCCAGCCAAGGGGTTTCGAAAGTTGGTAACTATGGCTACACCTTC	CASQGVSKVGNYGYTF
TRBV27	TRBJ2-7	.	TRBD1	TGTGCCAGCAGTTTAACACAGGGGGCCTACGAGCAGTACTTC	CASSLTQGAYEQYF
TRBV25-1	TRBJ2-1	.	.	TGTGCCAGCAGTGAATTGGGGGTAGCGGAGCAGTTCTTC	CASSELGVAEQFF
TRBV7-3	TRBJ2-7	once	TRBD2	TGTGCCACCTCAGTCGCGGGGGGCGACTACGAGCAGTACTTC	CATSVAGGDYEQYF
TRBV27	TRBJ2-3	.	TRBD2	TGTGCCAGCAGTACTCTTCCGGGGGGAGCCAAGGCTACGCAGTATTTT	CASSTLPGGAKATQYF
TRBV6-5	TRBJ1-5	few	.	TGTGCCAGCAGGGTGGAGAACAATCAGCCCCAGCATTTT	CASRVENNQPQHF
TRBV4-3	TRBJ2-2	.	.	TGCGCCAGCAGCCAAGTTCTTGGGGGGGCCGGCGGGGAGCTGTTTTTT	CASSQVLGGAGGELFF
TRBV5-1	TRBJ2-6	.	.	TGCGCCAGCAGCTTCGACAGTTCGAGCTCTGGGGCCAACGTCCTGACTTTC	CASSFDSSSSGANVLTF
TRBV27	TRBJ2-7	.	.	TGTGCCAGCAGCACGACTGGCTACGAGCAGTACTTC	CASSTTGYEQYF
TRBV30	TRBJ2-7	.	.	TGTGCCTGGAGTGTAGGGAATGCCTACGAGCAGTACTTC	CAWSVGNAYEQYF
TRBV6-4	TRBJ2-1	.	TRBD2	TGTGCCAGCAGTGACAGCGGGGGGGCCTACAATGAGCAGTTCTTC	CASSDSGGAYNEQFF
TRBV29-1	TRBJ2-5	.	.	TGCAGCGTGGACCCGGGGGACGGGGAGACCCAGTACTTC	CSVDPGDGETQYF
TRBV7-9	TRBJ1-2	.	.	TGTGCCAGCAGCGGACCTGGAGGTGGCTACACCTTC	CASSGPGGGYTF
TRBV6-5	TRBJ1-4	once	.	TGTGCCAGCAGTTACAGGGTGTCGAATAAAGAAAAACTGTTTTTT	CASSYRVSNKEKLFF
TRBV6-6	TRBJ1-1	.	.	TGTGCCAGCAGTTACTCTCGGGGAGACACTGAAGCTTTCTTT	CASSYSRGDTEAFF
TRBV9	TRBJ2-3	.	.	TGTGCCAGCAGCGTAGCTGGTCTGCACACAGATACGCAGTATTTT	CASSVAGLHTDTQYF
TRBV30	TRBJ1-1	once	.	TGTGCCTGGACCCTAGGGGCAGGGATGGCTTTCTTT	CAWTLGAGMAFF
TRBV5-1	TRBJ2-7	.	.	TGCGCCAGCAGCCCGCGACAGGGAGGACGAATCGAGCAGTACTTC	CASSPRQGGRIEQYF
TRBV5-1	TRBJ2-7	.	.	TGCGCCAGCAGCCCGGGCCCATCGGGGCAGTACTTC	CASSPGPSGQYF
TRBV2	TRBJ2-3	.	TRBD2	TGTGCCAGCAGTGAAGGCGCCCTAGCGGGGGGGCGAGAAGGAGATACGCAGTATTTT	CASSEGALAGGREGDTQYF
TRBV12-5	TRBJ1-1	.	TRBD1	TGTGCTAGTGGTGACAGGGGCGGGATGGGCACTGAAGCTTTCTTT	CASGDRGGMGTEAFF
TRBV30	TRBJ2-7	.	.	TGTGCCCGCGGGACGGGCGATTCCTACGAGCAGTACTTC	CARGTGDSYEQYF
TRBV6-5	TRBJ2-7	.	TRBD1	TGTGCCAGCAGTCACCGGGACAGCTACGAGCAGTACTTC	CASSHRDSYEQYF
TRBV2	TRBJ2-7	.	.	TGTGCCAGCACCGACGCCAGGGCTAACGAGCAGTACTTC	CASTDARANEQYF
TRBV5-6	TRBJ2-3	.	.	TGTGCCAGCAGCAAGGAGGTGGTCCCTGGGGATACGCAGTATTTT	CASSKEVVPGDTQYF